This TCR beta chain was identified in a study of cytomegalovirus exposure and HLA in healthy donors. General study points: Later on, analysis showed that most CMV-associated TCR beta chains appeared to be HLA-restricted. TCR beta V- and J-gene trimming, according to a later analysis, was linked to a missense DCLRE1C variant. Most TCR sequences showed up rarely, but some public TCRs showed up in many donors. The authors judged a highly shared variant cluster likely a sequencing artifact.

Amplification used 60 Vbeta primers and 13 Jbeta primers. Method: immunoSEQ multiplex PCR; TCRdb's copy keeps in-frame clones and lacks some. The sample consists of around 280,000 clones, 85% to 90% of them appearing once. Germline lookup yields CDR1 ENHRY and CDR2 SYGVKD. V shed 0 bases, J shed 4 bases, and the junction held 11 bases outside the gene matches. This CDR3 has 18 amino acids. Remarks on this clone: Its target is unknown.

The clonotype comes from a woman aged 18-35 years in good health and CMV-seronegative. The chain combines TRBV10-3 with TRBJ1-4; the match to TRBD1 covers 7 bases. Input material: PBMCs. The CDR3: CAISESVMSGDSNEKLFF. The DNA of the CDR3 is TGTGCCATCAGTGAGTCAGTAATGTCGGGGGACAGTAATGAAAAACTGTTTTTT.